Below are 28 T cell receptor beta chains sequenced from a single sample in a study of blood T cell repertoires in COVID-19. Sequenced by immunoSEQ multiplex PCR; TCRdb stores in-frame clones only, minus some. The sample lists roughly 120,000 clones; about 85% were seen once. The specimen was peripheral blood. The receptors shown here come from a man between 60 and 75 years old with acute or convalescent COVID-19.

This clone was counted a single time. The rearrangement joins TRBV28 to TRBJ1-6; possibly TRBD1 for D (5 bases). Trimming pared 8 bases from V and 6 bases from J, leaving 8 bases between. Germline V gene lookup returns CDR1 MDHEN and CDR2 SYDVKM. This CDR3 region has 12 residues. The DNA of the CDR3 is TGTGCCAGCCAGACAGTTAATTCACCCCTCCACTTT. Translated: CASQTVNSPLHF.

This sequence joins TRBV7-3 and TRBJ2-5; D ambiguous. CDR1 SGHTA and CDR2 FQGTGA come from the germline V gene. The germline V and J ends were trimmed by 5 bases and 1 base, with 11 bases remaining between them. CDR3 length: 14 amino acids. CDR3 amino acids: CASSPTSPQETQYF. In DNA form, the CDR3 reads TGTGCCAGCAGCCCGACAAGTCCCCAAGAGACCCAGTACTTC.

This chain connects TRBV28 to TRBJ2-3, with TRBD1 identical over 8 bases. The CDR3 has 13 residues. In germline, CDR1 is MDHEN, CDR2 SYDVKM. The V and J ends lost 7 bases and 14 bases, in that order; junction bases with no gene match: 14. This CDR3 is CASNSLGQGFWYF. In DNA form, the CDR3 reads TGTGCCAGCAACAGCCTCGGACAGGGTTTTTGGTATTTT.

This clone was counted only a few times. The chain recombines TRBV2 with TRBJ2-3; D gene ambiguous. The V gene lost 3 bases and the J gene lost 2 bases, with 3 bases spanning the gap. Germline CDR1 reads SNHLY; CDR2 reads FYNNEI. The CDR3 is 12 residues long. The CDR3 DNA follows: TGTGCCAGCAGTGACAACACAGATACGCAGTATTTT. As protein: CASSDNTDTQYF.

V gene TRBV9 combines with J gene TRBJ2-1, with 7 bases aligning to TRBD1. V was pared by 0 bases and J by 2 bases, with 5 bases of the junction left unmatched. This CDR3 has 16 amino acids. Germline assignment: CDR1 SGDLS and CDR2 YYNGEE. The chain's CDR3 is CASSVGVTGTYNEQFF. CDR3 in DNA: TGTGCCAGCAGCGTAGGGGTGACAGGGACCTACAATGAGCAGTTCTTC.

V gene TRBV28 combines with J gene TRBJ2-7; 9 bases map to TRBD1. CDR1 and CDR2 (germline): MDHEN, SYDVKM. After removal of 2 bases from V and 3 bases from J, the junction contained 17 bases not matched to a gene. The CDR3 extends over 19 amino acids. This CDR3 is CASSLPPSRDRVRLYEQYF. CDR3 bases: TGTGCCAGCAGTTTACCACCGTCCCGGGACAGGGTAAGGCTCTACGAGCAGTACTTC.

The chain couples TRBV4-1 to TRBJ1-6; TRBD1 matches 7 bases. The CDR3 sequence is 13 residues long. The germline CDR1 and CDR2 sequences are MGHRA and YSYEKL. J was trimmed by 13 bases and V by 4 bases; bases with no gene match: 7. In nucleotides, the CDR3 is TGCGCCAGCAGCCCCATACAGGGGATCCCCCTCCACTTT. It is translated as CASSPIQGIPLHF.

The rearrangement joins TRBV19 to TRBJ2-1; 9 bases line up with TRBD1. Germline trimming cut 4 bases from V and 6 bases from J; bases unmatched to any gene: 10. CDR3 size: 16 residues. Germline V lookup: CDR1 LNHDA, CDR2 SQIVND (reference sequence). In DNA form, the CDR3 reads TGTGCCAGTAGTACGTTCGGGACAGGGAAAGGCAATGAGCAGTTCTTC. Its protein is CASSTFGTGKGNEQFF.

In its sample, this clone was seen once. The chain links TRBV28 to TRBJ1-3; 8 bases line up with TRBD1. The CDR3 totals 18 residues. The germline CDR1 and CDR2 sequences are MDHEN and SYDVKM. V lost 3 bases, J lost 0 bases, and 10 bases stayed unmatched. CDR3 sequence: CASSFGTGGINSGNTIYF. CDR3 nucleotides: TGTGCCAGCAGTTTCGGAACAGGGGGGATTAACTCTGGAAACACCATATATTTT. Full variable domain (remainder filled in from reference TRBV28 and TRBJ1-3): DVKVTQSSRYLVKRTGEKVFLECVQDMDHENMFWYRQDPGLGLRLIYFSYDVKMKEKGDIPEGYSVSREKKERFSLILESASTNQTSMYLCASSFGTGGINSGNTIYFGEGSWLTVV.

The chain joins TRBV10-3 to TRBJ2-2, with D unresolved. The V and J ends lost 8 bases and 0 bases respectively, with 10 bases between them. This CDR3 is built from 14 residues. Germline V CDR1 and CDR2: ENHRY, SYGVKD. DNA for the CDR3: TGTGCCATCGCCCCTAGAACGAACACCGGGGAGCTGTTTTTT. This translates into CAIAPRTNTGELFF.

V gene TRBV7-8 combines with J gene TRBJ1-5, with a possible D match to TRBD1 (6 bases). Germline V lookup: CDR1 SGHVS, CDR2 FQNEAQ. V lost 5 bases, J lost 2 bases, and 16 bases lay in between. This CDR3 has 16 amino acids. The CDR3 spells CASSPYRAGGNQPQHF. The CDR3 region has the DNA TGTGCCAGCAGCCCCTACAGGGCCGGGGGCAATCAGCCCCAGCATTTT.

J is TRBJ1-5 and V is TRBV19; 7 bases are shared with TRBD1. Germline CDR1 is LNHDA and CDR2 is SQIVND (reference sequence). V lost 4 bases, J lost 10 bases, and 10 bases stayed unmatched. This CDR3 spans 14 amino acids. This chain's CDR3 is CASSTSDRLSPQHF. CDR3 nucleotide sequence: TGTGCCAGTAGTACCTCGGACAGGTTGAGTCCCCAGCATTTT.

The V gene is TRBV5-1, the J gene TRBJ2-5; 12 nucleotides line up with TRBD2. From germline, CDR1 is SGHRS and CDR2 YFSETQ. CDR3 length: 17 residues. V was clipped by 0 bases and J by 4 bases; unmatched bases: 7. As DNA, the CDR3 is TGCGCCAGCAGCTTGGCCCAAGGACTAGCGGGACTAGAGACCCAGTACTTC. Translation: CASSLAQGLAGLETQYF. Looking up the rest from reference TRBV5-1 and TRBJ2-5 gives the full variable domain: KAGVTQTPRYLIKTRGQQVTLSCSPISGHRSVSWYQQTPGQGLQFLFEYFSETQRNKGNFPGRFSGRQFSNSRSEMNVSTLELGDSALYLCASSLAQGLAGLETQYFGPGTRLLVL.

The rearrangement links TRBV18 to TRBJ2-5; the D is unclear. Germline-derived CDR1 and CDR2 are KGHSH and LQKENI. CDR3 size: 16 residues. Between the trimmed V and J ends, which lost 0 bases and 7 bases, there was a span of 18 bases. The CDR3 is CASSPPLGGELATQYF. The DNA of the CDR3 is TGTGCCAGCTCACCACCTTTAGGCGGAGAATTGGCGACCCAGTACTTC.

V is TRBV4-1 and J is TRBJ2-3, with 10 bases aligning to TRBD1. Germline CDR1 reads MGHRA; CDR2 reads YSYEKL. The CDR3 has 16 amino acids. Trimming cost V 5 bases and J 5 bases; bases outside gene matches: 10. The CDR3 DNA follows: TGCGCCAGCAGCAGGAAGGGGGACAGGGGACAAGATACGCAGTATTTT. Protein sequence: CASSRKGDRGQDTQYF.

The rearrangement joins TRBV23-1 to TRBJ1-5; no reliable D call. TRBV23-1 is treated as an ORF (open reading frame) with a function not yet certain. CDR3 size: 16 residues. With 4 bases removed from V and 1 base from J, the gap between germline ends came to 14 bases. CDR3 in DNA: TGCGCCAGCAGTCCCTTGGGCAGAGTCAGCAATCAGCCCCAGCATTTT. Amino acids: CASSPLGRVSNQPQHF.

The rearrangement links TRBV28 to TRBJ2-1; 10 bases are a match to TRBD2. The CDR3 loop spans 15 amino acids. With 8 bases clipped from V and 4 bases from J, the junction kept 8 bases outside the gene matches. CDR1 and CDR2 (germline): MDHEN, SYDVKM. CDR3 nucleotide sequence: TGTGCCAGCCGGACTAGCGGAGGCACGTACAATGAGCAGTTCTTC. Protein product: CASRTSGGTYNEQFF. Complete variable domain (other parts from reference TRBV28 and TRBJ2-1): DVKVTQSSRYLVKRTGEKVFLECVQDMDHENMFWYRQDPGLGLRLIYFSYDVKMKEKGDIPEGYSVSREKKERFSLILESASTNQTSMYLCASRTSGGTYNEQFFGPGTRLTVL.

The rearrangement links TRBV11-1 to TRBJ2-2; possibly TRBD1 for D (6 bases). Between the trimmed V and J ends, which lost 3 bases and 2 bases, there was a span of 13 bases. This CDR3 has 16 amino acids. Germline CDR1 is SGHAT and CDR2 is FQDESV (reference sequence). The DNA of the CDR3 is TGTGCCAGCAGCTTCCCCAGGGGATCAAACACCGGGGAGCTGTTTTTT. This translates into CASSFPRGSNTGELFF.

The CDR3 DNA follows: TGTGCCAGCAGATACCACGACAGCTACACCTTC. It translates to CASRYHDSYTF. The rearrangement links TRBV2 to TRBJ1-2; D uncertain. The V gene lost 6 bases and the J gene lost 9 bases, with 11 bases spanning the gap. The CDR3 extends over 11 amino acids. The germline V gene has CDR1 SNHLY and CDR2 FYNNEI.

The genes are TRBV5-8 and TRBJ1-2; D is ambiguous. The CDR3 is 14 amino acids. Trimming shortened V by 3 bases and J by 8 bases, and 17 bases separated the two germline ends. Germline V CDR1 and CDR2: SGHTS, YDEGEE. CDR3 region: CASSYLWEGGGYTF. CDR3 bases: TGTGCCAGCAGCTACCTATGGGAGGGAGGAGGCTACACCTTC. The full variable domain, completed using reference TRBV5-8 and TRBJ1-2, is EAGVTQSPTHLIKTRGQQATLRCSPISGHTSVYWYQQALGLGLQFLLWYDEGEERNRGNFPPRFSGRQFPNYSSELNVNALELEDSALYLCASSYLWEGGGYTFGSGTRLTVV.

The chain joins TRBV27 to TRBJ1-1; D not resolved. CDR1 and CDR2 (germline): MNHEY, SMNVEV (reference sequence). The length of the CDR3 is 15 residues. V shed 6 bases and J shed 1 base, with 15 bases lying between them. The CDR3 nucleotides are TGTGCCAGCAGGATCGACCCCGCGGAGAACACTGAAGCTTTCTTT. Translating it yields CASRIDPAENTEAFF.

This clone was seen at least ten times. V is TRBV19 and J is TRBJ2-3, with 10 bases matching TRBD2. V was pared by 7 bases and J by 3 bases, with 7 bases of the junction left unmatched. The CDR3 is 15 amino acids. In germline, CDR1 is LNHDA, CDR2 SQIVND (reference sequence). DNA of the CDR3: TGTGCCAGTACAGTCACTAGCGGGGTGACAGATACGCAGTATTTT. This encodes CASTVTSGVTDTQYF.

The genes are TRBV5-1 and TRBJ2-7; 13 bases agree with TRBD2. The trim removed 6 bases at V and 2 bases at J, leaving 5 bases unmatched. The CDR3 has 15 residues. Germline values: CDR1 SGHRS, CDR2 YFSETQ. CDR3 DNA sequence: TGCGCCAGCACATCCGGGACTAGCGGGACCTACGAGCAGTACTTC. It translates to CASTSGTSGTYEQYF.

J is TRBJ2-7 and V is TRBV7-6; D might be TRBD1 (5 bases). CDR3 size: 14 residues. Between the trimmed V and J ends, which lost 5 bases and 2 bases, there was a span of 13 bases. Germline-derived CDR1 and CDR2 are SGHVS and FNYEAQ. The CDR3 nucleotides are TGTGCCAGCAGCCCTCGACAGAACCCCTACGAGCAGTACTTC. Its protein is CASSPRQNPYEQYF.

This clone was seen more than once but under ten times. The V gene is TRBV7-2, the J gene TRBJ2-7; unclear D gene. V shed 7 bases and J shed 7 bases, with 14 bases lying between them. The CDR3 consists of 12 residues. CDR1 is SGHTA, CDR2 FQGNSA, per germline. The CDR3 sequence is CASTSGALEQYF. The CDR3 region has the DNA TGTGCCAGCACCTCCGGAGCATTGGAGCAGTACTTC. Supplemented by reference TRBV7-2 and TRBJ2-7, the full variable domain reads GAGVSQSPSNKVTEKGKDVELRCDPISGHTALYWYRQSLGQGLEFLIYFQGNSAPDKSGLPSDRFSAERTGGSVSTLTIQRTQQEDSAVYLCASTSGALEQYFGPGTRLTVT.

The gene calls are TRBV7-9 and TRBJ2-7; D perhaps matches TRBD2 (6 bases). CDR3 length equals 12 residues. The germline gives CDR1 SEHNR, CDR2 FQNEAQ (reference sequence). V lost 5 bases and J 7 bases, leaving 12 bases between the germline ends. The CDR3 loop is CASSSGLREQYF. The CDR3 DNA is TGTGCCAGCAGCAGTGGACTACGGGAGCAGTACTTC.

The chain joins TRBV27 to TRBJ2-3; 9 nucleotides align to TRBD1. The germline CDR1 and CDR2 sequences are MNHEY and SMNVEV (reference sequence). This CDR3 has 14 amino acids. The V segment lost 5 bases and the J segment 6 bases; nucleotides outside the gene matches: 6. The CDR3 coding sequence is TGTGCCAGCAGTCCCTGGACAGGGGCCGATACGCAGTATTTT. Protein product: CASSPWTGADTQYF.

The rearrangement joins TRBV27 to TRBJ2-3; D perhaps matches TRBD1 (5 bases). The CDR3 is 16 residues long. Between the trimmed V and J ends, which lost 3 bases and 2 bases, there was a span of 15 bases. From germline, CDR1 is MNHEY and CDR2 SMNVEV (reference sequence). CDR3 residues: CASSLGQQPSTDTQYF. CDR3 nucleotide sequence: TGTGCCAGCAGTTTGGGGCAGCAGCCATCCACAGATACGCAGTATTTT.